The sample holds a few counts of the clone carrying this T cell receptor beta chain. Antigen: not known. A single record per CDR3 protein comes from TCRdb applying MiXCR to the 5' RACE reads. The repertoire holds about 700,000 distinct CDR3 sequences, with less than 7% as singletons. The sample comes from a study of identical twins. The study's findings and limits: Out-of-frame TCR alpha sharing observed in monozygotic twins exceeded model estimates.

The ends were cut back, 1 base at V and 7 bases at J, with 17 bases in the middle. The length of the CDR3 is 16 residues. Germline V gene sequence: CDR1 SGHNT, CDR2 YENEEA. Material for sequencing was naive T cells sorted from blood. The chain carries TRBV11-3 and TRBJ2-1; D ambiguous. This receptor was obtained from a young man in good health. CDR3 DNA sequence: TGTGCCAGCAGCTTAGTTCTAGAGGTCCTCTGGAATGAGCAGTTCTTC. It encodes CASSLVLEVLWNEQFF.